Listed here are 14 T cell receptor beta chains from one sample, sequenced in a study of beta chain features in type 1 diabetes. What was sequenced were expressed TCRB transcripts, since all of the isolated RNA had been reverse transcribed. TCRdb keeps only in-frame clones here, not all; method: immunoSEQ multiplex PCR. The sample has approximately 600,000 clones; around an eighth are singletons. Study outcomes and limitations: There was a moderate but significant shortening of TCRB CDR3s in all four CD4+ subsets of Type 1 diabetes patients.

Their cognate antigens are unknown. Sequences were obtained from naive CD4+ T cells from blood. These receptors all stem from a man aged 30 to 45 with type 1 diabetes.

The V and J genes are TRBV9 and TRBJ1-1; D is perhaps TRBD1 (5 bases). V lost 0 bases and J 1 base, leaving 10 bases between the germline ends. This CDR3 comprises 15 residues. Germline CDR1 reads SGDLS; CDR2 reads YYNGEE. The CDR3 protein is CASSVDGHRNTEAFF. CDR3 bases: TGTGCCAGCAGCGTAGATGGACACCGGAACACTGAAGCTTTCTTT.

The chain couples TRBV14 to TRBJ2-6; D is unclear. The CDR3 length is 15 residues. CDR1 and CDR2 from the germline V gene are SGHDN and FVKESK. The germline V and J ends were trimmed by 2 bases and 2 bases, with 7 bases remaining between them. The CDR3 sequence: CASSQTRPGANVLTF. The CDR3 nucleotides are TGTGCCAGCAGCCAAACCCGTCCTGGGGCCAACGTCCTGACTTTC. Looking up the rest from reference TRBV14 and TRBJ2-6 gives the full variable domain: EAGVTQFPSHSVIEKGQTVTLRCDPISGHDNLYWYRRVMGKEIKFLLHFVKESKQDESGMPNNRFLAERTGGTYSTLKVQPAELEDSGVYFCASSQTRPGANVLTFGAGSRLTVL.

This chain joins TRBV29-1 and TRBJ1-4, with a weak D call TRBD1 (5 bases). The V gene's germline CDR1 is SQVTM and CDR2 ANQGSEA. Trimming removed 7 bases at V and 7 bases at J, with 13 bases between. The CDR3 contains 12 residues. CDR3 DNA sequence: TGCAGCGCCGGGGGAGGGAGTGAAAAACTGTTTTTT. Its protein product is CSAGGGSEKLFF.

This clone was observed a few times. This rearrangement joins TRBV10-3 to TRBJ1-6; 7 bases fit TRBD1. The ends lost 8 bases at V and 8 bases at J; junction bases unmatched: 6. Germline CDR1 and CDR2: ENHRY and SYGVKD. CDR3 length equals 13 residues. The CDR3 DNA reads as TGTGCCATCGGAAACAGGGGTGATTCACCCCTCCACTTT. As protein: CAIGNRGDSPLHF.

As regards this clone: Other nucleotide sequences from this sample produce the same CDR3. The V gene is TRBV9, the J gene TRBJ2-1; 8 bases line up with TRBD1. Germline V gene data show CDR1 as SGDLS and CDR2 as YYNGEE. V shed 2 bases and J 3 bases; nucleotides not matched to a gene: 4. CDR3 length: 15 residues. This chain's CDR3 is CASSVTGTGYNEQFF. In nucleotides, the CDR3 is TGTGCCAGCAGCGTTACCGGGACAGGCTACAATGAGCAGTTCTTC.

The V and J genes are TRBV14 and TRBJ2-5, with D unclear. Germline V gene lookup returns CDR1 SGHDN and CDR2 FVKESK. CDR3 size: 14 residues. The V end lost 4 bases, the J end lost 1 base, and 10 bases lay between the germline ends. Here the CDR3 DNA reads TGTGCCAGCAGCCTCCAGGACCTCCAAGAGACCCAGTACTTC. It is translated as CASSLQDLQETQYF.

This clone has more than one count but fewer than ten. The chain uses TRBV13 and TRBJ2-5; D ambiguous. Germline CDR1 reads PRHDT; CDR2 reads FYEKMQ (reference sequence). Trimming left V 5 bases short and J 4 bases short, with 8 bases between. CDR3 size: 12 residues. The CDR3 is CASSDNGETQYF. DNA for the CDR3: TGTGCCAGCAGCGATAACGGAGAGACCCAGTACTTC.

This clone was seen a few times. The CDR3 nucleotides read TGTGCCAGCAGCTACGGGACAGAGAGCTTTGGCTACACCTTC. This sequence encodes CASSYGTESFGYTF. The V and J genes are TRBV7-2 and TRBJ1-2; 7 positions match TRBD1. V lost 4 bases and J lost 7; bases outside the gene matches: 9. Germline CDR1 and CDR2: SGHTA and FQGNSA. There are 14 residues in the CDR3. The whole variable domain, remainder taken from reference TRBV7-2 and TRBJ1-2, is GAGVSQSPSNKVTEKGKDVELRCDPISGHTALYWYRQSLGQGLEFLIYFQGNSAPDKSGLPSDRFSAERTGGSVSTLTIQRTQQEDSAVYLCASSYGTESFGYTFGSGTRLTVV.

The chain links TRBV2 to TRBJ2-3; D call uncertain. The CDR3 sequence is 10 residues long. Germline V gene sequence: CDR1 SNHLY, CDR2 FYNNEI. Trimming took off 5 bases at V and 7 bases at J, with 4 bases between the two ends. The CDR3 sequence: CASSRNTQYF. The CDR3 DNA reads TGTGCCAGCAGTCGGAATACGCAGTATTTT.

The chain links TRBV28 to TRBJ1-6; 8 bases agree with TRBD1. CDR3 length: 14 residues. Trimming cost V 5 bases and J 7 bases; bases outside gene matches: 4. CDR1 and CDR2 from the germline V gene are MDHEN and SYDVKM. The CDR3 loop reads CASSGQGENSPLHF. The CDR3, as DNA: TGTGCCAGCAGTGGACAGGGCGAAAATTCACCCCTCCACTTT.

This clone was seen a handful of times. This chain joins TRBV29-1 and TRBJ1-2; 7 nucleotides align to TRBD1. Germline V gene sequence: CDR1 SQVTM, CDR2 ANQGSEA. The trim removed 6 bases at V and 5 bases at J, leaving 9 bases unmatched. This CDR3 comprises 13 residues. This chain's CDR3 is CSVGPGQIYGYTF. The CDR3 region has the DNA TGCAGCGTGGGACCGGGACAGATTTATGGCTACACCTTC.

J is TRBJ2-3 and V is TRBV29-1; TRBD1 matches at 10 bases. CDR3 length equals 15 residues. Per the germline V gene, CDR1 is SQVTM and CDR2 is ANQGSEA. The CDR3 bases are TGCAGTGCCGCGCCGGGACAGGGGTTCACAGATACGCAGTATTTT. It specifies CSAAPGQGFTDTQYF.

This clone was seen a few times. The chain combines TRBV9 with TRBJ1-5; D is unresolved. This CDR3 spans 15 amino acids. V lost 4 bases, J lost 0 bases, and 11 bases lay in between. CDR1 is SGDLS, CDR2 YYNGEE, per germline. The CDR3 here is CASSQSGSSNQPQHF. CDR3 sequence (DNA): TGTGCCAGCAGCCAAAGCGGGAGTAGCAATCAGCCCCAGCATTTT.

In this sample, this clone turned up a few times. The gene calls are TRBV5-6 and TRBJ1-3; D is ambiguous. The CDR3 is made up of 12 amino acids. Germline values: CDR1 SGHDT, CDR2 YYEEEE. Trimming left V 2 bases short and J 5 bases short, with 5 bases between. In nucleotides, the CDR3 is TGTGCCAGCAGCTTAGGACGAAACACCATATATTTT. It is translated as CASSLGRNTIYF.